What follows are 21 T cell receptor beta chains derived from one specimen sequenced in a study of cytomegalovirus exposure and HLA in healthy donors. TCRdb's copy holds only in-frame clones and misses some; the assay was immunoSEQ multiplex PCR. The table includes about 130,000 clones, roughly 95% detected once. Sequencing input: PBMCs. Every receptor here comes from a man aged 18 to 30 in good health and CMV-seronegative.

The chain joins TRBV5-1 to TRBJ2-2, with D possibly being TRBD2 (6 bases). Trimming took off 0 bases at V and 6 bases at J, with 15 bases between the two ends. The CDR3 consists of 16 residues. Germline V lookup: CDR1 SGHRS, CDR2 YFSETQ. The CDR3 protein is CASSLGPGLTPGELFF. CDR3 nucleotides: TGCGCCAGCAGCTTGGGACCGGGACTCACACCCGGGGAGCTGTTTTTT.

CDR3 nucleotide sequence: TGCGCCAGCAGCTTGATCTTCCGGGTCACGAACACCGGGGAGCTGTTTTTT. This translates into CASSLIFRVTNTGELFF. The V call is TRBV5-1, the J call TRBJ2-2; D remains unclear. The germline gives CDR1 SGHRS, CDR2 YFSETQ. Trimming removed 1 base at V and 0 bases at J, with 13 bases between. The CDR3 length is 17 residues.

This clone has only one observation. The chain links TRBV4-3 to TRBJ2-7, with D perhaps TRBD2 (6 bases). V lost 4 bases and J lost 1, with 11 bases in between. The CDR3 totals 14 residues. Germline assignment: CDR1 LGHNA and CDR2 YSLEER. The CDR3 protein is CASSLTRGSYEQYF. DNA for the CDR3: TGCGCCAGCAGCCTTACGCGGGGATCCTACGAGCAGTACTTC.

CDR3 protein: CAISGGQGRTEAFF. The CDR3 coding sequence is TGTGCCATCAGTGGGGGACAGGGGAGAACTGAAGCTTTCTTT. The chain employs TRBV10-3 and TRBJ1-1, with TRBD1 matching over 10 bases. V shed 4 bases and J 5 bases; nucleotides not matched to a gene: 4. The CDR3 sequence is 14 residues long. Germline-derived CDR1 and CDR2 are ENHRY and SYGVKD.

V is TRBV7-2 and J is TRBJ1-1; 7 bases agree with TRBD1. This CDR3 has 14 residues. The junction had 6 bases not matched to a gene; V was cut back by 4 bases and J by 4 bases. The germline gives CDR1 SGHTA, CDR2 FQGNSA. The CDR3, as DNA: TGTGCCAGCAGCTCGACAGGGCGGGCCACTGAAGCTTTCTTT. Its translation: CASSSTGRATEAFF.

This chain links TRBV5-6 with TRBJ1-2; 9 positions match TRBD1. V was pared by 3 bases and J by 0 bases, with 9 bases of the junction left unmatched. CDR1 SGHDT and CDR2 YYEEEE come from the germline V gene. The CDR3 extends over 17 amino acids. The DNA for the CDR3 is TGTGCCAGCAGCTGGGGACAGGGTGGTATCGCTAACTATGGCTACACCTTC. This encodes CASSWGQGGIANYGYTF.

The CDR3 DNA reads TGTGCCAGCTCCTCTCGTCGTTCGGAGGCAGCGGGGCCCTACGAGCAGTACTTC. This sequence encodes CASSSRRSEAAGPYEQYF. The chain employs TRBV18 and TRBJ2-7; 7 nucleotides match TRBD2. The CDR3 has 18 residues. V was clipped by 6 bases and J by 2 bases; unmatched bases: 19. Germline loops: CDR1 KGHSH, CDR2 LQKENI. The full variable domain, in which reference TRBV18 and TRBJ2-7 provide the parts outside the CDR3, is NAGVMQNPRHLVRRRGQEARLRCSPMKGHSHVYWYRQLPEEGLKFMVYLQKENIIDESGMPKERFSAEFPKEGPSILRIQQVVRGDSAAYFCASSSRRSEAAGPYEQYFGPGTRLTVT.

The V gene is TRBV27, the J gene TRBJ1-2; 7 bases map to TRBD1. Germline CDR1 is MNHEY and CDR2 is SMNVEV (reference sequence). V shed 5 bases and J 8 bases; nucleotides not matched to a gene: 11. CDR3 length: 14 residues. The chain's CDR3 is CASSDRVSLGGYTF. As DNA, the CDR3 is TGTGCCAGCAGTGACAGGGTATCTTTAGGGGGCTACACCTTC.

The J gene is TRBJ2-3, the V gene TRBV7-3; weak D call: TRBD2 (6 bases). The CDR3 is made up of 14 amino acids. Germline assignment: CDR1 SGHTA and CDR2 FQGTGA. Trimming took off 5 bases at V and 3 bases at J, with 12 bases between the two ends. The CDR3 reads CASSPGTFTDTQYF. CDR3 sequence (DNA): TGTGCCAGCAGCCCCGGGACTTTTACAGATACGCAGTATTTT.

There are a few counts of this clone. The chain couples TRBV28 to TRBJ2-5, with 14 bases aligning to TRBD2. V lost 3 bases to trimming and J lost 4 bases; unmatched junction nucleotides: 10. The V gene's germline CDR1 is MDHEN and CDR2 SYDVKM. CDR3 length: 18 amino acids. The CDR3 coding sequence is TGTGCCAGCAGTTTTGGGACTAGCGGGAGAGGTAGGGGAGAGACCCAGTACTTC. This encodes CASSFGTSGRGRGETQYF.

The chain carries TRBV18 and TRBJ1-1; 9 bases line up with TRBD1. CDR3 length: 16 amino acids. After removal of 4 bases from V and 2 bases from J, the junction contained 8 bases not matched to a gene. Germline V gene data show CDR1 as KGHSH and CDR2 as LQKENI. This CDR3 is CASSHPGTGSNTEAFF. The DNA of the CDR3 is TGTGCCAGCTCACATCCCGGGACAGGGTCCAACACTGAAGCTTTCTTT. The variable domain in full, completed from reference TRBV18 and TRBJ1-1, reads NAGVMQNPRHLVRRRGQEARLRCSPMKGHSHVYWYRQLPEEGLKFMVYLQKENIIDESGMPKERFSAEFPKEGPSILRIQQVVRGDSAAYFCASSHPGTGSNTEAFFGQGTRLTVV.

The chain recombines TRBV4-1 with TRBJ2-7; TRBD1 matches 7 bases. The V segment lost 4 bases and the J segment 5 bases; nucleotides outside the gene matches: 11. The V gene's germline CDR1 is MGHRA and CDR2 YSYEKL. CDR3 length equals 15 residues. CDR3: CASSRREGQEHEQYF. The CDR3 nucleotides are TGCGCCAGCAGCCGTCGCGAAGGACAGGAGCACGAGCAGTACTTC.

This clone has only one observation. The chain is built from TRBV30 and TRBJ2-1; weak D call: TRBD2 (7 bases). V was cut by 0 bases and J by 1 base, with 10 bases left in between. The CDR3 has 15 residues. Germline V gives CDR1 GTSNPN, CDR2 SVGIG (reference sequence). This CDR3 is CAWSVRGASYNEQFF. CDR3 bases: TGTGCCTGGAGTGTACGGGGGGCATCCTACAATGAGCAGTTCTTC.

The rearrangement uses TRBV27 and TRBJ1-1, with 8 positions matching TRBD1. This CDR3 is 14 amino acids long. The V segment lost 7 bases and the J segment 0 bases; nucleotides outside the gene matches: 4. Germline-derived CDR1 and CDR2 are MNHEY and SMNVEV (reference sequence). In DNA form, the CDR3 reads TGTGCCAGCACCCCGGACAGGGTGAACACTGAAGCTTTCTTT. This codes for CASTPDRVNTEAFF.

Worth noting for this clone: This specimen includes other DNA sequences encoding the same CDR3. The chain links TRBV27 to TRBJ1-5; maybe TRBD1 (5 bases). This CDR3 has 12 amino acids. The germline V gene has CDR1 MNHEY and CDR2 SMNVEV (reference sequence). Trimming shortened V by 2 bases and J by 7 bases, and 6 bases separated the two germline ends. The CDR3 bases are TGTGCCAGCAGTTTAAGGGGACAGCCCCAGCATTTT. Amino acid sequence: CASSLRGQPQHF.

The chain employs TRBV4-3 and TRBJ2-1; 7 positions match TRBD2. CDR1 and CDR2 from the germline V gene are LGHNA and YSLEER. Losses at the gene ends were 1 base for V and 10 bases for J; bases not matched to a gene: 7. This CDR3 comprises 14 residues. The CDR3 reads CASSQGDSGMEQFF. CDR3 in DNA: TGCGCCAGCAGCCAAGGAGACAGCGGGATGGAGCAGTTCTTC.

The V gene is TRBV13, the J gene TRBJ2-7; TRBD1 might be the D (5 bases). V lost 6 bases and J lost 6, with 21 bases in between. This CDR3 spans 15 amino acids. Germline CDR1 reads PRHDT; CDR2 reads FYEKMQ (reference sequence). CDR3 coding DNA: TGTGCCAGCAGTCAGAGGAGTACAGGCTCGGGCGAGCAGTACTTC. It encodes CASSQRSTGSGEQYF.

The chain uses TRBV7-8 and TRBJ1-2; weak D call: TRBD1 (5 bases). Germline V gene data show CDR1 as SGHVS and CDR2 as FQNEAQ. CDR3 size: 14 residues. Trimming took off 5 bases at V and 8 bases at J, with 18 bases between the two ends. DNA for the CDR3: TGTGCCAGCAGCGCTAAGACAGACTCAGGAGGCTACACCTTC. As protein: CASSAKTDSGGYTF.

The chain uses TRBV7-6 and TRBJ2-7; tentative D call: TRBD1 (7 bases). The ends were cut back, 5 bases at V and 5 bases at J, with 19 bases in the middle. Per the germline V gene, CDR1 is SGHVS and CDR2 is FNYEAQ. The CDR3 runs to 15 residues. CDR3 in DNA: TGTGCCAGCAGCCCGCCAGGGGGGTCTCTCCACGAGCAGTACTTC. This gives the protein CASSPPGGSLHEQYF. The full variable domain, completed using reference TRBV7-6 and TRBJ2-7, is GAGVSQSPRYKVTKRGQDVALRCDPISGHVSLYWYRQALGQGPEFLTYFNYEAQQDKSGLPNDRFSAERPEGSISTLTIQRTEQRDSAMYRCASSPPGGSLHEQYFGPGTRLTVT.

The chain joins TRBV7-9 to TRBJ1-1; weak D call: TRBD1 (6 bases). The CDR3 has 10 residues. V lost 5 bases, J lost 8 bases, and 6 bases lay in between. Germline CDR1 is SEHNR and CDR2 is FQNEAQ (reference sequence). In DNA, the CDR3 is TGTGCCAGCAGCGGGACAGAAGCTTTCTTT. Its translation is CASSGTEAFF.

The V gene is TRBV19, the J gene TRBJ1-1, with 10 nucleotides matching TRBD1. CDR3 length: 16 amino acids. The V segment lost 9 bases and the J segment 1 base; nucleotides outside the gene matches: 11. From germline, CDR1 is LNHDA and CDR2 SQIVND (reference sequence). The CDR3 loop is CASSRGTGAANTEAFF. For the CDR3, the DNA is TGTGCCAGCAGTCGGGGGACAGGGGCAGCGAACACTGAAGCTTTCTTT.